This T cell receptor (beta chain) was retrieved from a study of T cell changes during pregnancy in multiple sclerosis. CDR1 SGDLS and CDR2 YYNGEE come from the germline V gene. V lost 1 base, J lost 3 bases, and 4 bases stayed unmatched. The CDR3 runs 15 residues. Produced via immunoSEQ multiplex PCR; TCRdb's table is partial and in-frame only. The sample consists of roughly 48,000 clones, 92% of them appearing once. The sequences come from CD4+ T cells from peripheral blood mononuclear cells, collected in the third trimester of pregnancy. The TCR comes from a female donor with multiple sclerosis, enrolled in a pregnancy study. This chain links TRBV9 with TRBJ2-3, with 8 bases aligning to TRBD2. CDR3 region: CASSVMGLGTDTQYF. CDR3 coding DNA: TGTGCCAGCAGCGTAATGGGACTAGGTACAGATACGCAGTATTTT.